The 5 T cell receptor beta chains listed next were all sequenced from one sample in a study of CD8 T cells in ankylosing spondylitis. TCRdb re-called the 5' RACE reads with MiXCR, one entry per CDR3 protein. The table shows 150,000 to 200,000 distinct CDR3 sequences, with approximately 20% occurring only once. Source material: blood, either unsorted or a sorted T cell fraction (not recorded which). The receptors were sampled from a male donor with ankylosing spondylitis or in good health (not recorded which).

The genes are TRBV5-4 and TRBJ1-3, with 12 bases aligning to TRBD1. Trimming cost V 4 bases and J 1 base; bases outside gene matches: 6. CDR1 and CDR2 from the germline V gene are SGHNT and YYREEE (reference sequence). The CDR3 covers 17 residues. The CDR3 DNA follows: TGTGCCAGCAGCCGCCGGGACAGGGGGCCATCTGGAAACACCATATATTTT. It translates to CASSRRDRGPSGNTIYF.

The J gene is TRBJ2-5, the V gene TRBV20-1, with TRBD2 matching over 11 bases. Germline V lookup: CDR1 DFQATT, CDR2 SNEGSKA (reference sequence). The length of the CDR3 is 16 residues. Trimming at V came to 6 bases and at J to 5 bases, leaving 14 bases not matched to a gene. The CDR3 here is CSALQVLAGADETQYF. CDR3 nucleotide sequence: TGCAGTGCCCTCCAAGTACTAGCGGGAGCGGACGAGACCCAGTACTTC.

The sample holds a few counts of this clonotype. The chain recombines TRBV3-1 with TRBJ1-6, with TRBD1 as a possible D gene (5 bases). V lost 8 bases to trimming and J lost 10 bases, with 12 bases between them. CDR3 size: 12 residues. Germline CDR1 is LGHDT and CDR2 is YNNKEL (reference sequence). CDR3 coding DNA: TGTGCCAGCGCCCTGGGGGTATCACCCCTCCACTTT. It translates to CASALGVSPLHF.

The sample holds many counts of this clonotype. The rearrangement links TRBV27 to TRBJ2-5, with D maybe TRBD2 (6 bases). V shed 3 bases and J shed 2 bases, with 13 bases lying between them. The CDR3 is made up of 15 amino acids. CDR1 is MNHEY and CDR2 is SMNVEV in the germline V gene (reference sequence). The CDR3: CASSLSTGVQETQYF. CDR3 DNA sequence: TGTGCCAGCAGTTTGTCTACGGGGGTGCAAGAGACCCAGTACTTC.

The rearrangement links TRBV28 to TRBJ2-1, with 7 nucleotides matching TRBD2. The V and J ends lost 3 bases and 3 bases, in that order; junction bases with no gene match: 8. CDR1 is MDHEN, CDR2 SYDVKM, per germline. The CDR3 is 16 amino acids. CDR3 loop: CASSFKGASGYNEQFF. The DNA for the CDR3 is TGTGCCAGCAGTTTCAAAGGGGCTAGCGGCTACAATGAGCAGTTCTTC.